A single T cell receptor (beta chain) is shown here with its context. From germline, CDR1 is MNHEY and CDR2 SVGAGI. The V end lost 5 bases, the J end lost 4 bases, and 9 bases lay between the germline ends. The CDR3 length is 13 residues. This sample is part of a study of blood T cell repertoires in COVID-19. Study context: Material from acute and convalescent COVID-19 was sourced from the United States, Italy and Spain. T cells, B-cell-depleted T cells, or PBMCs provided the cDNA or gDNA that served as material.

Data came from immunoSEQ multiplex PCR; TCRdb stores just in-frame clones and leaves some out. Counted here are more than 95,000 clones, approximately 83% occurring once; the ten biggest clones make up about 7%. The sequenced material came from peripheral blood. The TCR originated in a man older than 75 with active or convalescent COVID-19. The rearrangement uses TRBV6-5 and TRBJ1-5, with D perhaps matching TRBD1 (6 bases). The CDR3 DNA reads as TGTGCCAGCAGTAGACAGGTTAATCAGCCCCAGCATTTT. This gives the protein CASSRQVNQPQHF.